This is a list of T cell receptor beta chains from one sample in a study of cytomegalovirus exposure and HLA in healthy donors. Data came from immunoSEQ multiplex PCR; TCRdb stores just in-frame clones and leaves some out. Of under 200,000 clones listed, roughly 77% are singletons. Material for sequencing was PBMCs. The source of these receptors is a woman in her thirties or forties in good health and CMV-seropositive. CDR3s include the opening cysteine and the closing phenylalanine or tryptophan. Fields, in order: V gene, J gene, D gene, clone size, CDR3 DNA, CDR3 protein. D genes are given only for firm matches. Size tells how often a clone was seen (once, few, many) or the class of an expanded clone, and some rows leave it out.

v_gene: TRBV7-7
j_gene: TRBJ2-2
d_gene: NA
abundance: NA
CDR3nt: TGTGCCAGCAGCCCTGCAGACACCGGGGAGCTGTTTTTT
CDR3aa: CASSPADTGELFF

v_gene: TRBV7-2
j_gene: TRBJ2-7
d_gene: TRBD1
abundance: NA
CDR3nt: TGTGCCAGCAGCGGAGACAGGGGGCGGGAGCAGTACTTC
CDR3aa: CASSGDRGREQYF

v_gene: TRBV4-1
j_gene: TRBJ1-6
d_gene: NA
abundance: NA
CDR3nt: TGCGCCAGCAGCCAAGATATGTCAGGGCGACGGGATAATTCACCCCTCCACTTT
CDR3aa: CASSQDMSGRRDNSPLHF

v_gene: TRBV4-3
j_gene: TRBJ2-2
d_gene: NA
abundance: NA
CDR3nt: TGCGCCAGCAGCCAAGAAAAGGAGGGGGCAAATACCGGGGAGCTGTTTTTT
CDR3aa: CASSQEKEGANTGELFF

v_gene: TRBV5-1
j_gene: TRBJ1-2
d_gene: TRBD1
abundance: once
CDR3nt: TGCGCCAGCAGTTATACCCCGGGACAGGGGGATGGCTACACCTTC
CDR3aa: CASSYTPGQGDGYTF

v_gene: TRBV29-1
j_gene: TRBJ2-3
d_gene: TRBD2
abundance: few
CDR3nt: TGCAGCGTTGAATCCTCGACTAGCGGGGGTTCCACAGATACGCAGTATTTT
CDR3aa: CSVESSTSGGSTDTQYF

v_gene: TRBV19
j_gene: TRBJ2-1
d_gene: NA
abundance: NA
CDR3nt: TGTGCCAGTAGTATACCGGGAAAGGTTAATGAGCAGTTCTTC
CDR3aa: CASSIPGKVNEQFF

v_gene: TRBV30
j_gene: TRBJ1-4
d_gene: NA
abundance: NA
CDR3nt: TGTGCCTGGATAGGGAAAAGGAGGGCGTTTTTT
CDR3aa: CAWIGKRRAFF

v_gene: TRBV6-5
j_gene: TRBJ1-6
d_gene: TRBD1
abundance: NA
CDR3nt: TGTGCCAGCAGTGGACAGGGGAATAATTCACCCCTCCACTTT
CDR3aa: CASSGQGNNSPLHF

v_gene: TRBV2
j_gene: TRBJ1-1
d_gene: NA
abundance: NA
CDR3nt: TGTGCCAGCAGTGAGGACATAACACCGAACACTGAAGCTTTCTTT
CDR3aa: CASSEDITPNTEAFF

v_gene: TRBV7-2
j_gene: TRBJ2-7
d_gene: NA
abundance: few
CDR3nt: TGTGCCAGCGGTCAGGTGGTCTACGAGCAGTACTTC
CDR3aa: CASGQVVYEQYF

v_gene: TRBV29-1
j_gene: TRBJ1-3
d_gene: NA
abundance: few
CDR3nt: TGCAGCGTTGCTCTCGACAGGTCTGGACTCTCTGGAAACACCATATATTTT
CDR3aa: CSVALDRSGLSGNTIYF

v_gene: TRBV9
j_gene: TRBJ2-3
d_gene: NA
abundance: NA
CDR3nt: TGTGCCAGCAGCGTAGTGGGGGCTGGGACCCAAGATACGCAGTATTTT
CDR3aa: CASSVVGAGTQDTQYF

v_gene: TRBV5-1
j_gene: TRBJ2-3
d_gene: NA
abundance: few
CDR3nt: TGCGCCAGCAGCTTGGCCTTTCCCACAGATACGCAGTATTTT
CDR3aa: CASSLAFPTDTQYF

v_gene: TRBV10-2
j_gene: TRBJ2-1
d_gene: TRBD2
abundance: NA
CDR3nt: TGCGCCAGCCGTACTAGCGGGGGGTTCCACAATGAGCAGTTCTTC
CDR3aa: CASRTSGGFHNEQFF

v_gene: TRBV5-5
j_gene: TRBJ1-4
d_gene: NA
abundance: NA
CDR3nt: TGTGCCAGCAGCTTTATCGGGGCAACTAATGAAAAACTGTTTTTT
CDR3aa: CASSFIGATNEKLFF

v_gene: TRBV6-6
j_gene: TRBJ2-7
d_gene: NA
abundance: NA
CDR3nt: TGTGCCAGCTCGGACAGCTCCTACGAGCAGTACTTC
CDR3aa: CASSDSSYEQYF

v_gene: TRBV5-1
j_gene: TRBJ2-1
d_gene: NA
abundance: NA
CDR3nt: TGCGCCAGCAGCTTGGCGGCAGGGCCCCTCAATGAGCAGTTCTTC
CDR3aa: CASSLAAGPLNEQFF

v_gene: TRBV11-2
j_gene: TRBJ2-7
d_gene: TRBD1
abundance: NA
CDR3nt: TGTGCCAGCAGTATAGGGCAGGGGGCCATAAGGGACGAGCAGTACTTC
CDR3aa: CASSIGQGAIRDEQYF

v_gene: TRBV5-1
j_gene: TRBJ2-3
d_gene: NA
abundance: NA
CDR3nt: TGCGCCAGCAGCTATGCCCCAGCAGGGGGGACAGATACGCAGTATTTT
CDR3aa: CASSYAPAGGTDTQYF